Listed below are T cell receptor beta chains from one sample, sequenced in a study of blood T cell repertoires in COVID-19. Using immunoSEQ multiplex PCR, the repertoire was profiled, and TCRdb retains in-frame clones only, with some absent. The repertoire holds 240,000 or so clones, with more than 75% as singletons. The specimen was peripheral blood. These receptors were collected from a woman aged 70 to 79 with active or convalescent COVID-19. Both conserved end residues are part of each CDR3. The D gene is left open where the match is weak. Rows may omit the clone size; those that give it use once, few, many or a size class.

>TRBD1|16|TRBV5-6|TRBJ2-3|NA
TGTGCCAGCAGCTTCCTCAGGACAGGCCTCACAGATACGCAGTATTTT
CASSFLRTGLTDTQYF
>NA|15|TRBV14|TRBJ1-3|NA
TGTGCCAGCAGCCAAGAATTGGCGAGGGTAGACACCATATATTTT
CASSQELARVDTIYF
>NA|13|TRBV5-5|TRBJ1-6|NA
TGTGCCAGCAGCTTCAGGGTTAATTCACCCCTCCACTTT
CASSFRVNSPLHF
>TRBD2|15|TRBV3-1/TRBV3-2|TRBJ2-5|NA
TGTGCCAGCAGCCATTTGGGACTAGCGGGAGAGACCCAGTACTTC
CASSHLGLAGETQYF
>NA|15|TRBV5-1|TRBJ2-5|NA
TGCGCCAGCAGCTTGAACTCGGGGGAAAGGGGGACCCAGTACTTC
CASSLNSGERGTQYF
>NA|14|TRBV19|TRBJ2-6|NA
TGTGCCAGTAGTATAGAAAGGTCAGGCGCCGTCCTGACTTTC
CASSIERSGAVLTF
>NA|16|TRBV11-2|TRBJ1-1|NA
TGTGCCAGCAGCTTAGTTTGGGCAGGGGCACACACTGAAGCTTTCTTT
CASSLVWAGAHTEAFF
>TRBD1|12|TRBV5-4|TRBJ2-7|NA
TGTGCCAGCAGATACAGGGGTTACGAGCAGTACTTC
CASRYRGYEQYF
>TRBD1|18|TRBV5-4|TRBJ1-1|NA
TGTGCCAGCAGCGAGCGGACAGGCCTTACCAAGATGAACACTGAAGCTTTCTTT
CASSERTGLTKMNTEAFF
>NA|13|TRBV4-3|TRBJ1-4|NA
TGCGCCAGCAGCCCCCGGTCCGGCGGTAAACTGTTTTTT
CASSPRSGGKLFF
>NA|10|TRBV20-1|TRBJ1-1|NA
TGCAGTGCAAGGGGGACTGAAGCTTTCTTT
CSARGTEAFF
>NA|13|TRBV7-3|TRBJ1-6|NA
TGTGCCAGCACGCACGGAGCAAATTCACCCCTCCACTTT
CASTHGANSPLHF
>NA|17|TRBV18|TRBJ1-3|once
TGTGCCAGCTCACCACCGGGAGGGTTTGACTCTGGAAACACCATATATTTT
CASSPPGGFDSGNTIYF
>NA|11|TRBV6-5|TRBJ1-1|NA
TGTGCCAGCTCGGGGTACACTGAAGCTTTCTTT
CASSGYTEAFF
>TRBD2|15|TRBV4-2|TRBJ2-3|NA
TGTGCCAGCAGCCAAGAAGGGACTAGCAAAGATACGCAGTATTTT
CASSQEGTSKDTQYF
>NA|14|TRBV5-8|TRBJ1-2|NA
TGTGCCAGCACTTTGTCGGGACATGACTATGGCTACACCTTC
CASTLSGHDYGYTF
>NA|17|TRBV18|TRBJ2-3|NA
TGTGCCAGCTCACCACGGATTGGGAGTGGAGTAACAGATACGCAGTATTTT
CASSPRIGSGVTDTQYF
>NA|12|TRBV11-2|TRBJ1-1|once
TGTGCCAGCAGGACAGGGAACACTGAAGCTTTCTTT
CASRTGNTEAFF
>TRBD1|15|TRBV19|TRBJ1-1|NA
TGTGCCAGCAGGGGGTGGACCGAAGGAAGAACTGAAGCTTTCTTT
CASRGWTEGRTEAFF
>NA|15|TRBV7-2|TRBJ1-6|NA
TGTGCCAGCAGCTCCGGATTACAGGGTGATTCACCCCTCCACTTT
CASSSGLQGDSPLHF
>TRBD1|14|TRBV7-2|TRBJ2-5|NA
TGTGCCAGCAGCCTGGACAGGGTCGAAGAGACCCAGTACTTC
CASSLDRVEETQYF
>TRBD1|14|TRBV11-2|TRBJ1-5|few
TGTGCCAGCAGCTCCGGGACAGTCAATCAGCCCCAGCATTTT
CASSSGTVNQPQHF
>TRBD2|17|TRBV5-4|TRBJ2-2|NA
TGTGCCAGCAGCTTAGTACCCACTAGCGGGGTCACCGGGGAGCTGTTTTTT
CASSLVPTSGVTGELFF
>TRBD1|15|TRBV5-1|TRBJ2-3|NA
TGCGCCAGCAGCCCACGGGACAGGGTCACAGATACGCAGTATTTT
CASSPRDRVTDTQYF
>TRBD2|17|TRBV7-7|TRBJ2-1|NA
TGTGCCAGCAGCTTAGTTCCGCCGGGAGGAGTTTACAATGAGCAGTTCTTC
CASSLVPPGGVYNEQFF
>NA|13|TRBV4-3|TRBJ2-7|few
TGCGCCAGCAGCCAAGCAGACTCTTCTAAGCAGTACTTC
CASSQADSSKQYF
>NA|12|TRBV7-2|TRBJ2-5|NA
TGTGCCAGCAGCTTCTTTCAGGAGACCCAGTACTTC
CASSFFQETQYF
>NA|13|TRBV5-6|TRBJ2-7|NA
TGTGCCAGCAGCTTGGCGGGGACCTACGAGCAGTACTTC
CASSLAGTYEQYF
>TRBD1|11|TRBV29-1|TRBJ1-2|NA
TGCAGCGTCTATGGGACAGGGGACTACACCTTC
CSVYGTGDYTF
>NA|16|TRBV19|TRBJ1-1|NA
TGTGCCAGTAGTATCCGCCCCCCTACGGGATTCACTGAAGCTTTCTTT
CASSIRPPTGFTEAFF
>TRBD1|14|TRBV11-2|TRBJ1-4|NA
TGTGCCAGCAGCCCCAGGGGGGTAGGTGAAAAACTGTTTTTT
CASSPRGVGEKLFF
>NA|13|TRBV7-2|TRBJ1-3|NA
TGTGCCAGCAGTCCAGGGCCCGGAAACACCATATATTTT
CASSPGPGNTIYF
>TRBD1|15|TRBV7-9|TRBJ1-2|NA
TGTGCCAGCAATGGACAGGGGGGGAAATTAGGAGGCTACACCTTC
CASNGQGGKLGGYTF
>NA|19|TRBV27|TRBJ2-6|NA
TGTGCCAGCAGTTCCATCCAGGGGTCATTACGCTCTGGGGCCAACGTCCTGACTTTC
CASSSIQGSLRSGANVLTF
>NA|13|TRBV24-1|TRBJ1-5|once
TGTGCCACCAGTGTTGGAGGCAATCAGCCCCAGCATTTT
CATSVGGNQPQHF
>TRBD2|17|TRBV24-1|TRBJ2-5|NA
TGTGCCACCAGTGATTCTCGACTAGCGGGAACCCAAGAGACCCAGTACTTC
CATSDSRLAGTQETQYF
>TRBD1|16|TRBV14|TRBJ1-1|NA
TGTGCCAGCACGGACAGGGGTTCCCTTCGTGTTTCTGAAGCTTTCTTT
CASTDRGSLRVSEAFF
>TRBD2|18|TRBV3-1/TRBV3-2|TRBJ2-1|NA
TGTGCCAGCAGCCAAGATGCAGCGGGGGGCACTAAGACGGGGGAGCAGTTCTTC
CASSQDAAGGTKTGEQFF
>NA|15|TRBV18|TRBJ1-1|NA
TGTGCCAGCTCACCAGGGAGGGGAGGTAACACTGAAGCTTTCTTT
CASSPGRGGNTEAFF
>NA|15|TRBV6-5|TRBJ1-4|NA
TGTGCCAGCAGTTACTCGGGAGGGAGGAGTGAAAAACTGTTTTTT
CASSYSGGRSEKLFF
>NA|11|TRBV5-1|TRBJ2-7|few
TGCGCCAGCAGCTTGGCCGGGAGTGATGGCTTC
CASSLAGSDGF
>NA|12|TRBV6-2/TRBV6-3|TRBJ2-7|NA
TGTGCCAGCAGTCCGTGGCGGGGCGAGCAGTACTTC
CASSPWRGEQYF
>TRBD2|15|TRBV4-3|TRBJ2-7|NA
TGCGCCAGCAGTCTGGGACTAGCGATGAACTACGAGCAGTACTTC
CASSLGLAMNYEQYF
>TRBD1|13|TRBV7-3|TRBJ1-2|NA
TGTGCCAGCAGCTCGGACAGGCTGGGGGGCTACACCTTC
CASSSDRLGGYTF
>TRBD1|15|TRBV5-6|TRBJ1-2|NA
TGTGCCAGCAGCTGGGGGACAGGGATGGACTATGGCTACACCTTC
CASSWGTGMDYGYTF
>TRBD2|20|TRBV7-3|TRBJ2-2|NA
TGTGCCAGCAGACCTGCCGGGACTAGCGGGGGGCGAGGCGGCACCGGGGAGCTGTTTTTT
CASRPAGTSGGRGGTGELFF